This T cell receptor (beta chain) was profiled in a study of blood T cell repertoires in COVID-19. Using immunoSEQ multiplex PCR, the repertoire was profiled, and TCRdb retains in-frame clones only, with some absent. The table records hundreds of thousands of clones, around 90% of them present only once. This clone was seen a single time. Enrolled through a virtual design, the participants were between roughly 18 and 95 years of age and came from 24 US areas. The sample taken for sequencing was PBMCs or T cells enriched from blood (not recorded which). The sequence came from a man in his sixties who had recovered from COVID-19.

CDR3 protein: CSVEGGLAGKQFF. CDR3 nucleotides: TGCAGCGTTGAAGGGGGACTAGCGGGAAAACAGTTCTTC. The V and J genes are TRBV29-1 and TRBJ2-1, with 13 bases aligning to TRBD2. The trim removed 1 base at V and 13 bases at J, leaving 4 bases unmatched. CDR1 and CDR2 (germline): SQVTM, ANQGSEA. The CDR3 runs to 13 residues.